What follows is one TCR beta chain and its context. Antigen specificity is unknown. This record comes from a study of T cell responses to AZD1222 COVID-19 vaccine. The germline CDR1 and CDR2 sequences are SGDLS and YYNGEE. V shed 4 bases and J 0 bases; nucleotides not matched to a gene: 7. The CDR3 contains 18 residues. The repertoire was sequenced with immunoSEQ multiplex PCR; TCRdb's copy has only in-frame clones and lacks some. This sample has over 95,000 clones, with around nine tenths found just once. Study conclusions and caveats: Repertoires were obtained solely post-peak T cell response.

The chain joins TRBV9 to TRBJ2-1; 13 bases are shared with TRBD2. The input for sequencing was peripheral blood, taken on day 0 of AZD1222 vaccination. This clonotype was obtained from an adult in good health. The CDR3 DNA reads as TGTGCCAGCAGCCCCCGGACTAGCGGGAGCTCCTCCTACAATGAGCAGTTCTTC. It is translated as CASSPRTSGSSSYNEQFF.